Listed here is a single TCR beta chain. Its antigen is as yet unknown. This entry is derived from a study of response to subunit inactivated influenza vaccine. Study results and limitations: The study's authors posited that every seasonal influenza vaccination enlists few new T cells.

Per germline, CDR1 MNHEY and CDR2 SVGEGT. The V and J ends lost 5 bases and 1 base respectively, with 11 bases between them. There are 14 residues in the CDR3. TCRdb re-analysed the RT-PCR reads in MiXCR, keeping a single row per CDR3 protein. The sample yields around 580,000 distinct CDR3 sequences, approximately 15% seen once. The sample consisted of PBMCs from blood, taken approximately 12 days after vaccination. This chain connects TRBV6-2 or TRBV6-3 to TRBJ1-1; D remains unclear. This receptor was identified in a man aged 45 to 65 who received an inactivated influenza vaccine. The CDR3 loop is CASSQQIRNTEAFF. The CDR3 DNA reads TGTGCCAGCAGTCAACAGATAAGGAACACTGAAGCTTTCTTT.